This entry describes one TCR beta chain. It lacks a known antigen. No base-level quality is on record; no much larger clone is a single base apart. Per the germline V gene, MGHRA is the CDR1 and YSYEKL is the CDR2. Inclusive of the bounding cysteine and phenylalanine, the CDR3 is 16 residues long. The only DNA kept is the CDR3, 48 bases in frame from the first base. The V end loses 1 base and the J end loses 5 bases, and a stretch of 14 bases separates them. These data are taken from a study of control samples from healthy donors and cancer patients (dated by TCRdb to between 2020 and 2021). The receptor library was made with the immunoSEQ multiplex PCR assay. The table was pulled from immuneACCESS by TCRdb, which kept in-frame rearrangements only. Such tables lose some clones; where checked, under half of the loss comes from unresolved V genes, and the rest has no known cause. Counted in this sample were approximately 150,000 clones; more than 85% of them appeared once. The ten largest clones take up 0.68% of the sample.

This TCR was recovered from a woman in her thirties in good health. This chain joins TRBV4-1 to TRBJ1-4; the D gene is perhaps TRBD1, on 5 matching bases. Sequencing used blood. The CDR3 protein is CASSQVSRTLNEKLFF. The sequenced DNA: TGCGCCAGCAGCCAAGTTTCGAGGACACTCAATGAAAAACTGTTTTTT.